The TCR beta chain under discussion was sequenced for a study of PD-1 blockade in classical Hodgkin lymphoma. Study observations and caveats: Newly diagnosed patients reportedly had lower baseline TCR diversity than healthy donors.

A note on this clone: Its antigen is unidentified.

Relapse after autologous stem cell transplantation occurred in every patient, and brentuximab vedotin exposure varied. Patients reached a best response of complete response, partial response or progressive disease. Clones were read by immunoSEQ multiplex PCR, and TCRdb kept only the in-frame ones, dropping some. The sample has more than 35,000 clones, around 90% seen once. This CDR3 is 19 amino acids long. Germline V gives CDR1 MGHRA, CDR2 YSYEKL. Trimming took 5 bases from V and 0 from J; bases not matched to a gene: 18. The chain recombines TRBV4-1 with TRBJ2-5; 7 nucleotides agree with TRBD1. The receptor comes from a human donor with classical Hodgkin lymphoma. The sample was peripheral blood mononuclear cells (PBMCs), taken before the second cycle of nivolumab. CDR3 sequence: CASSSRSVPGQTDQETQYF. CDR3 bases: TGCGCCAGCAGCTCTCGATCAGTTCCGGGACAGACCGACCAAGAGACCCAGTACTTC.